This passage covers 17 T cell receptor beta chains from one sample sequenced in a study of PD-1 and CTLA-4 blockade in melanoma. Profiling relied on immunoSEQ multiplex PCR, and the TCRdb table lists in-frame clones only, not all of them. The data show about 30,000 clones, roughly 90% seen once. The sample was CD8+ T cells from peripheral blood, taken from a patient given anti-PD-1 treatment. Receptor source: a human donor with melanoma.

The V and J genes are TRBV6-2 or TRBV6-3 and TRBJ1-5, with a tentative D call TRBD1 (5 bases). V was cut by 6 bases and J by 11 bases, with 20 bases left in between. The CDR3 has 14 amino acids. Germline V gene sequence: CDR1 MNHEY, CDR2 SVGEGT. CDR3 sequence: CASSPDPFEGAQHF. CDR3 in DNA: TGTGCCAGCAGCCCGGACCCGTTCGAAGGGGCCCAGCATTTT.

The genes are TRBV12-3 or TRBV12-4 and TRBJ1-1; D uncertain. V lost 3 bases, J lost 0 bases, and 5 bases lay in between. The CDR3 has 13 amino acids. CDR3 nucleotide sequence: TGTGCCAGCAGTTTTGTAATGAACACTGAAGCTTTCTTT. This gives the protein CASSFVMNTEAFF.

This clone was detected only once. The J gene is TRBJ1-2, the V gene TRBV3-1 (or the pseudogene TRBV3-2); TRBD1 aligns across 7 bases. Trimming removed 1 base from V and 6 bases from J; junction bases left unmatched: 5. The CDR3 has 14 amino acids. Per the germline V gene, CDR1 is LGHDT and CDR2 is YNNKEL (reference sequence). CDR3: CASSQGVTGDGYTF. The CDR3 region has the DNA TGTGCCAGCAGCCAAGGAGTAACAGGGGATGGCTACACCTTC.

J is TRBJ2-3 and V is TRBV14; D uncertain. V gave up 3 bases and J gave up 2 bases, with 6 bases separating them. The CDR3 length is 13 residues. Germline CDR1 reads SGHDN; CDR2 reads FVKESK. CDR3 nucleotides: TGTGCCAGCAGCCACCGACACACAGATACGCAGTATTTT. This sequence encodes CASSHRHTDTQYF.

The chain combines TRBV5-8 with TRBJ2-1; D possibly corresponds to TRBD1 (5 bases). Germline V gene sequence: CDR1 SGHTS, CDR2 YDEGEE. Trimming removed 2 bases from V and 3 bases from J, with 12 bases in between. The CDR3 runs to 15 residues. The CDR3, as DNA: TGTGCCAGCAGCTTAGGCAGGGCCCTCTACAATGAGCAGTTCTTC. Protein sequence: CASSLGRALYNEQFF.

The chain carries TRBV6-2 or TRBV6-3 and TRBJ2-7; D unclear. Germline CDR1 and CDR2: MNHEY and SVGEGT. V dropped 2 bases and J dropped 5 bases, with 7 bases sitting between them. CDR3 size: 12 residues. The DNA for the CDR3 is TGTGCCAGCAGTTACCCCGTTAACGAGCAGTACTTC. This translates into CASSYPVNEQYF.

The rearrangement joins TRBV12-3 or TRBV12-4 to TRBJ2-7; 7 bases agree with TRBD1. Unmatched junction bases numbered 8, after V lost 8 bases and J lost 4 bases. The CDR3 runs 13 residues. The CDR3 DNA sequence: TGTGCCAGCCGCCGCGACAGGGAATACGAGCAGTACTTC. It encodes CASRRDREYEQYF.

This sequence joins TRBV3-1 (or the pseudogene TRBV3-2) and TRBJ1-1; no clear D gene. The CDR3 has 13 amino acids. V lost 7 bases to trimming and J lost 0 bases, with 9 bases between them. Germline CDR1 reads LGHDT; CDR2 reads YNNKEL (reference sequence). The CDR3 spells CASTEAVNTEAFF. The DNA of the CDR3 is TGTGCCAGCACCGAAGCAGTGAACACTGAAGCTTTCTTT.

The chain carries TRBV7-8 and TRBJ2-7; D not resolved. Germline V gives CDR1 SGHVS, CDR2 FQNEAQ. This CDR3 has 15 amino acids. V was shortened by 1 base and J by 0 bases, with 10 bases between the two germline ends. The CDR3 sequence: CASSLETASSYEQYF. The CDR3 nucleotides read TGTGCCAGCAGCTTAGAGACGGCCTCCTCCTACGAGCAGTACTTC.

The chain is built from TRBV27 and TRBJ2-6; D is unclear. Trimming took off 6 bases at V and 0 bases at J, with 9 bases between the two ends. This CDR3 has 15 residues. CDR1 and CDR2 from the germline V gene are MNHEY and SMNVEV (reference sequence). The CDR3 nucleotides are TGTGCCAGCAGGCCGGGCTACTCTGGGGCCAACGTCCTGACTTTC. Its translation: CASRPGYSGANVLTF.

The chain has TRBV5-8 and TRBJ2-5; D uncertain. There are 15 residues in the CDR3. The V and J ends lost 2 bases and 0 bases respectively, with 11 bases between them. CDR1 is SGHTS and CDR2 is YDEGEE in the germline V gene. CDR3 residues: CASSFGVVDQETQYF. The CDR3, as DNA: TGTGCCAGCAGCTTTGGGGTGGTAGACCAAGAGACCCAGTACTTC.

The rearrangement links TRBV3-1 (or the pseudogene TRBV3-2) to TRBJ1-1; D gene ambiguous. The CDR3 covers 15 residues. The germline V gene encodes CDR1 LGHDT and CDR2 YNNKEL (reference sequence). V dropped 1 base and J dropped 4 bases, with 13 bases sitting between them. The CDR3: CASSQGTSRSTEAFF. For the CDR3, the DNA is TGTGCCAGCAGCCAAGGGACTTCTAGGAGCACTGAAGCTTTCTTT.

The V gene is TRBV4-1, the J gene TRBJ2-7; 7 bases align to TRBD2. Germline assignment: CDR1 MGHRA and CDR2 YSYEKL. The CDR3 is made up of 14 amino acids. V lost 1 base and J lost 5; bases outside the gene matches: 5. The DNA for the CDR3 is TGCGCCAGCAGCCAAGTTGGGGGGGTCGACGAGCAGTACTTC. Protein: CASSQVGGVDEQYF.

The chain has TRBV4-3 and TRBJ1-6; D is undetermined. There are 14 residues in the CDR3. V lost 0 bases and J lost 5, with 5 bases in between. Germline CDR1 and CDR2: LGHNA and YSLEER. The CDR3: CASSQDIDNSPLHF. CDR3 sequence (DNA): TGCGCCAGCAGCCAAGACATCGATAATTCACCCCTCCACTTT.

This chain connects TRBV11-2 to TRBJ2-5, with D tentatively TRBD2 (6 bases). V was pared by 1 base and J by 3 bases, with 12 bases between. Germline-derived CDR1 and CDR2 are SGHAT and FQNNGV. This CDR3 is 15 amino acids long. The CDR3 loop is CASSLGTPGEETQYF. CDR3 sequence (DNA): TGTGCCAGCAGCTTAGGGACCCCGGGAGAAGAGACCCAGTACTTC.

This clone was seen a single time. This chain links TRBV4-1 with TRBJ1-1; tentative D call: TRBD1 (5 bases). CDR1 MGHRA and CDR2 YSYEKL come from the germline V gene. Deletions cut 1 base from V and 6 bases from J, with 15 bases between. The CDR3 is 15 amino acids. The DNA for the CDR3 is TGCGCCAGCAGCCAAGTGGGGGGGATCCCCCCTGAAGCTTTCTTT. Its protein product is CASSQVGGIPPEAFF.

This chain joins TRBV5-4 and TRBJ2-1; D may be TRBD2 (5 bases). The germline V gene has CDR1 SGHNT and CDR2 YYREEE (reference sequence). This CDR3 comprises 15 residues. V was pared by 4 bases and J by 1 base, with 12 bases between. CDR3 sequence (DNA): TGTGCCAGCAGCCCCGAGGGAGATTCCTACAATGAGCAGTTCTTC. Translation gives CASSPEGDSYNEQFF.